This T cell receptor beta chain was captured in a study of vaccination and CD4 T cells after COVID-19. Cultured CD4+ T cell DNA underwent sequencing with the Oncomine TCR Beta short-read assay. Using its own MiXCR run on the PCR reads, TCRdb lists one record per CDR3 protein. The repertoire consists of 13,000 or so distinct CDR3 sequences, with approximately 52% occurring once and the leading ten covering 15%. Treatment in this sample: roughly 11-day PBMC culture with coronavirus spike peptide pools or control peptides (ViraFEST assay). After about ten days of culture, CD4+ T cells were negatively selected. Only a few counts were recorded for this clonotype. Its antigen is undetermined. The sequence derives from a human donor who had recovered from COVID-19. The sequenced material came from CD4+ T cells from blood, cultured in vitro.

DNA of the CDR3: TGTGCCATCAGAGCCGGGACAGCAAGTTCTAACTATGGCTACACCTTC. Protein sequence: CAIRAGTASSNYGYTF. The J gene is TRBJ1-2, the V gene TRBV10-3; 7 positions agree with TRBD1. Germline values: CDR1 ENHRY, CDR2 SYGVKD. With 6 bases clipped from V and 0 bases from J, the junction kept 10 bases outside the gene matches. The CDR3 extends over 16 amino acids.